Presented here are 16 T cell receptor beta chains from one specimen sequenced in a study of cytomegalovirus exposure and HLA in healthy donors. It was with 60 Vbeta and 13 Jbeta primers that the PCR ran. Measured with immunoSEQ multiplex PCR; TCRdb has only the in-frame clones, and not every one. The repertoire includes approximately 110,000 clones, just under 70% of them detected once, and 5.4% sits in the top ten. Specimen: PBMCs. All receptors derive from a woman between 65 and 79 years old in good health and CMV-seropositive.

This clone appeared a few times. This chain links TRBV7-9 with TRBJ2-7; D perhaps matches TRBD1 (5 bases). The CDR3 extends over 15 amino acids. Germline V lookup: CDR1 SEHNR, CDR2 FQNEAQ (reference sequence). V gave up 5 bases and J gave up 3 bases, with 17 bases separating them. DNA for the CDR3: TGTGCCAGCAGCCCAGGGAAGTGGGCCGACTACGAGCAGTACTTC. This translates into CASSPGKWADYEQYF.

This rearrangement joins TRBV7-9 to TRBJ2-1, with 8 bases lining up with TRBD1. The V gene's germline CDR1 is SEHNR and CDR2 FQNEAQ (reference sequence). After removal of 6 bases from V and 9 bases from J, the junction contained 16 bases not matched to a gene. The CDR3 is 16 amino acids. CDR3: CASSSAAGGSQGEQFF. DNA for the CDR3: TGTGCCAGCAGTTCGGCGGCAGGGGGCAGTCAAGGTGAGCAGTTCTTC.

The CDR3 here is CASSIDTAGNTGELFF. CDR3 DNA: TGTGCCAGTAGTATAGATACAGCGGGGAACACCGGGGAGCTGTTTTTT. The V and J genes are TRBV19 and TRBJ2-2, with D perhaps matching TRBD2 (6 bases). V gave up 0 bases and J gave up 1 base, with 9 bases separating them. Germline-derived CDR1 and CDR2 are LNHDA and SQIVND (reference sequence). The CDR3 has 16 residues.

This clone showed up just once. The V call is TRBV6-1, the J call TRBJ1-4; D is undetermined. The CDR3 is 13 residues long. The germline V gene encodes CDR1 MNHNS and CDR2 SASEGT. V was cut by 6 bases and J by 8 bases, with 13 bases left in between. The CDR3 DNA follows: TGTGCCAGCAGCGTTAGACAAAGGGAAAAACTGTTTTTT. It encodes CASSVRQREKLFF.

The chain is built from TRBV5-5 and TRBJ2-1; D gene unclear. CDR3 length: 11 amino acids. Germline CDR1 is SGHKS and CDR2 is YYEKEE (reference sequence). Trimming stripped 2 bases from V and 6 bases from J, with 3 bases between. CDR3 in DNA: TGTGCCAGCAGCTTACTCAATGAGCAGTTCTTC. Translation gives CASSLLNEQFF. Full variable domain (rest looked up from reference TRBV5-5 and TRBJ2-1): DAGVTQSPTHLIKTRGQQVTLRCSPISGHKSVSWYQQVLGQGPQFIFQYYEKEERGRGNFPDRFSARQFPNYSSELNVNALLLGDSALYLCASSLLNEQFFGPGTRLTVL.

This sequence joins TRBV11-2 and TRBJ2-5; 8 bases align to TRBD2. Germline lookup yields CDR1 SGHAT and CDR2 FQNNGV. There are 15 residues in the CDR3. Trimming cost V 2 bases and J 5 bases; bases outside gene matches: 7. CDR3 region: CASSLSSGGGETQYF. The CDR3 DNA reads as TGTGCCAGCAGCTTATCCAGCGGGGGTGGTGAGACCCAGTACTTC.

The chain links TRBV4-1 to TRBJ2-2, with D tentatively TRBD2 (6 bases). The V and J ends lost 8 bases and 3 bases respectively, with 16 bases between them. Per germline, CDR1 MGHRA and CDR2 YSYEKL. The CDR3 consists of 15 residues. This chain's CDR3 is CASPRGRRDTGELFF. In nucleotides, the CDR3 is TGCGCCAGCCCCCGCGGCAGGAGGGACACCGGGGAGCTGTTTTTT.

The rearrangement joins TRBV6-4 to TRBJ2-3, with D perhaps matching TRBD2 (7 bases). This CDR3 region has 15 residues. Germline V gene lookup returns CDR1 MRHNA and CDR2 SNTAGT. The ends were cut back, 3 bases at V and 2 bases at J, with 12 bases in the middle. For the CDR3, the DNA is TGTGCCAGCAGTGAAGTGGGGGGGGCCACAGATACGCAGTATTTT. It encodes CASSEVGGATDTQYF.

The V call is TRBV6-6, the J call TRBJ2-5; D might be TRBD2 (7 bases). Germline lookup yields CDR1 MNHNY and CDR2 SVGAGI (reference sequence). The CDR3 length is 16 residues. Trimming stripped 4 bases from V and 4 bases from J, with 19 bases between. CDR3 in DNA: TGTGCCAGCAGTTGGGGCTACGAGGGGGGGCGAGAGACCCAGTACTTC. It yields the protein CASSWGYEGGRETQYF.

This chain uses TRBV7-6 with TRBJ2-7, with a tentative D call TRBD1 (7 bases). The CDR3 runs to 17 residues. Deletions cut 0 bases from V and 4 bases from J, with 19 bases between. Germline lookup yields CDR1 SGHVS and CDR2 FNYEAQ. CDR3 region: CASSLAWVEGAGYEQYF. The CDR3 bases are TGTGCCAGCAGCTTAGCGTGGGTTGAGGGGGCGGGATACGAGCAGTACTTC.

This clone was recorded a few times. The CDR3 sequence: CASSKKLTGQQPQHF. DNA for the CDR3: TGTGCCAGCAGCAAAAAACTAACAGGGCAACAGCCCCAGCATTTT. V and J are TRBV21-1 and TRBJ1-5; whether TRBD1, the table's D call, matches the DNA was not checked. TRBV21-1 is termed a pseudogene. This CDR3 contains 15 residues.

This chain uses TRBV14 with TRBJ1-1; no clear D. V was pared by 0 bases and J by 9 bases, with 8 bases between. Per germline, CDR1 SGHDN and CDR2 FVKESK. CDR3 length: 12 residues. Here the CDR3 reads CASSQEGVKAFF. The CDR3, as DNA: TGTGCCAGCAGCCAAGAGGGAGTCAAAGCTTTCTTT.

The gene calls are TRBV5-4 and TRBJ2-7; a possible D gene is TRBD1 (5 bases). V was shortened by 0 bases and J by 6 bases, with 13 bases between the two germline ends. The CDR3 runs to 14 residues. Per the germline V gene, CDR1 is SGHNT and CDR2 is YYREEE (reference sequence). The CDR3 protein is CASSLVTGSGEQYF. Here the CDR3 DNA reads TGTGCCAGCAGCTTGGTCACAGGCTCGGGCGAGCAGTACTTC.

This chain uses TRBV5-6 with TRBJ2-5; 11 bases map to TRBD2. From germline, CDR1 is SGHDT and CDR2 YYEEEE. This CDR3 is built from 15 residues. V lost 4 bases, J lost 2 bases, and 4 bases stayed unmatched. CDR3 sequence (DNA): TGTGCCAGCAGCCCTAGCGGGGGGCATCAAGAGACCCAGTACTTC. This sequence encodes CASSPSGGHQETQYF. Complete variable domain (other parts from reference TRBV5-6 and TRBJ2-5): DAGVTQSPTHLIKTRGQQVTLRCSPKSGHDTVSWYQQALGQGPQFIFQYYEEEERQRGNFPDRFSGHQFPNYSSELNVNALLLGDSALYLCASSPSGGHQETQYFGPGTRLLVL.

This chain links TRBV7-2 with TRBJ2-2; TRBD2 aligns across 10 bases. This CDR3 is 15 amino acids long. V was clipped by 6 bases and J by 5 bases; unmatched bases: 6. Germline V gene lookup returns CDR1 SGHTA and CDR2 FQGNSA. CDR3 nucleotides: TGTGCCAGCAGTCCCCTAGCGGGGGTTACCGGGGAGCTGTTTTTT. It encodes CASSPLAGVTGELFF.

V gene TRBV5-1 combines with J gene TRBJ1-6, with unresolved D. V was clipped by 0 bases and J by 8 bases, with 6 bases between them. CDR3 size: 13 residues. Germline V gives CDR1 SGHRS, CDR2 YFSETQ. CDR3: CASSLGRDSPLHF. The CDR3 bases are TGCGCCAGCAGCTTGGGCCGGGATTCACCCCTCCACTTT.